Shown below are 20 T cell receptor beta chains from a single sample sequenced in a study of T cell responses to AZD1222 COVID-19 vaccine. This table comes from immunoSEQ multiplex PCR, and its TCRdb copy is limited to in-frame clones, with some not included. This sample carries about 190,000 clones, 85% to 95% of them seen once, and the ten largest clones take approximately 1.3%. The input for sequencing was peripheral blood, taken on day 0 of AZD1222 vaccination. The receptors shown here come from an adult in good health.

This chain uses TRBV4-2 with TRBJ2-7; 9 positions match TRBD2. Germline-derived CDR1 and CDR2 are LGHNA and YNFKEQ. The CDR3 has 16 residues. Trimming at V came to 3 bases and at J to 2 bases, leaving 8 bases not matched to a gene. This chain's CDR3 is CASSHAGLAKAYEQYF. The CDR3 DNA is TGTGCCAGCAGCCACGCGGGACTAGCCAAAGCCTACGAGCAGTACTTC.

This clone has just one count. This rearrangement joins TRBV2 to TRBJ1-2; 12 bases fit TRBD1. J lost 8 bases, V lost 6 bases, and 7 bases had no gene match. This CDR3 is built from 14 residues. The germline gives CDR1 SNHLY, CDR2 FYNNEI. The chain's CDR3 is CASRKGQGAGGYTF. The CDR3 DNA follows: TGTGCCAGCAGGAAGGGACAGGGGGCCGGAGGCTACACCTTC.

This chain joins TRBV25-1 and TRBJ1-1; no clear D. CDR3 size: 10 residues. Trimming stripped 8 bases from V and 10 bases from J, with 11 bases between. Germline V gene lookup returns CDR1 MGHDK and CDR2 SYGVNS. The CDR3 sequence: CASVPSAAFF. The DNA for the CDR3 is TGTGCCAGCGTGCCCTCCGCAGCTTTCTTT.

V usage is TRBV29-1 and J usage is TRBJ2-1; 8 nucleotides match TRBD1. The germline V gene has CDR1 SQVTM and CDR2 ANQGSEA. The CDR3 length is 11 residues. Losses at the gene ends were 7 bases for V and 8 bases for J; bases not matched to a gene: 4. The CDR3 loop reads CSGTRGHEQFF. In nucleotides, the CDR3 is TGCAGCGGCACCAGGGGGCATGAGCAGTTCTTC.

This clone has only one observation. CDR3 amino acids: CASSPQTDRGYSNQPQHF. The CDR3 nucleotides are TGTGCCAGCTCACCTCAGACCGACAGGGGATATAGCAATCAGCCCCAGCATTTT. The genes are TRBV18 and TRBJ1-5, with TRBD1 identical over 8 bases. This CDR3 region has 18 residues. V lost 3 bases, J lost 0 bases, and 10 bases stayed unmatched. CDR1 and CDR2 from the germline V gene are KGHSH and LQKENI.

The V gene is TRBV19, the J gene TRBJ2-5; 10 positions agree with TRBD1. CDR1 is LNHDA and CDR2 is SQIVND in the germline V gene (reference sequence). The CDR3 contains 15 residues. J lost 5 bases, V lost 5 bases, and 8 bases had no gene match. This CDR3 reads CASSGRDRGKETQYF. The CDR3 DNA is TGTGCCAGTAGTGGCAGGGACAGGGGAAAGGAGACCCAGTACTTC. The variable domain in full, completed from reference TRBV19 and TRBJ2-5, reads DGGITQSPKYLFRKEGQNVTLSCEQNLNHDAMYWYRQDPGQGLRLIYYSQIVNDFQKGDIAEGYSVSREKKESFPLTVTSAQKNPTAFYLCASSGRDRGKETQYFGPGTRLLVL.

The chain couples TRBV12-5 to TRBJ1-1; TRBD1 might be the D (6 bases). Per the germline V gene, CDR1 is LGHNT and CDR2 is FRNRAP. The CDR3 extends over 15 amino acids. The V and J ends lost 5 bases and 5 bases respectively, with 18 bases between them. CDR3 residues: CASGPRGGRRTEAFF. The CDR3 region has the DNA TGTGCTAGTGGTCCGCGGGGGGGGCGAAGAACTGAAGCTTTCTTT.

This rearrangement joins TRBV19 to TRBJ1-6, with D perhaps matching TRBD1 (6 bases). Trimming pared 4 bases from V and 0 bases from J, leaving 10 bases between. The CDR3 consists of 16 residues. Germline V gives CDR1 LNHDA, CDR2 SQIVND (reference sequence). CDR3 sequence (DNA): TGTGCCAGTAGTACGGGGGCGAGCTCCTATAATTCACCCCTCCACTTT. Its protein product is CASSTGASSYNSPLHF.

V usage is TRBV9 and J usage is TRBJ2-1; possible D gene TRBD2, 6 bases. Trimming pared 4 bases from V and 0 bases from J, leaving 20 bases between. The CDR3 covers 18 residues. Germline CDR1 and CDR2: SGDLS and YYNGEE. CDR3 nucleotide sequence: TGTGCCAGCAGCCCTGGGGACTTCTACCCTAGCTCCTACAATGAGCAGTTCTTC. This sequence encodes CASSPGDFYPSSYNEQFF. The complete variable domain, with remaining parts taken from reference TRBV9 and TRBJ2-1, reads DSGVTQTPKHLITATGQRVTLRCSPRSGDLSVYWYQQSLDQGLQFLIQYYNGEERAKGNILERFSAQQFPDLHSELNLSSLELGDSALYFCASSPGDFYPSSYNEQFFGPGTRLTVL.

This clone occurred a few times. This chain joins TRBV6-5 and TRBJ1-2, with D possibly matching TRBD1 (5 bases). In germline, CDR1 is MNHEY, CDR2 SVGAGI. Trimming took off 5 bases at V and 2 bases at J, with 15 bases between the two ends. The length of the CDR3 is 15 residues. The CDR3 DNA follows: TGTGCCAGCAGTCGGGGCGAGGGGCTAAACTATGGCTACACCTTC. Encoded protein: CASSRGEGLNYGYTF.

This clone was seen a single time. V and J are TRBV2 and TRBJ1-6, with 7 bases identical to TRBD1. Germline CDR1 SNHLY, CDR2 FYNNEI. The CDR3 totals 17 residues. The V segment lost 5 bases and the J segment 1 base; nucleotides outside the gene matches: 8. The CDR3 DNA follows: TGTGCCAGCAGTTTTGACAGGGATAGGTCCTATAATTCACCCCTCCACTTT. It translates to CASSFDRDRSYNSPLHF.

The chain employs TRBV5-1 and TRBJ2-7; D unclear. The germline V gene has CDR1 SGHRS and CDR2 YFSETQ. The CDR3 extends over 12 amino acids. V gave up 3 bases and J gave up 0 bases, with 4 bases separating them. CDR3 sequence reads: CASSWSSYEQYF. CDR3 nucleotide sequence: TGCGCCAGCAGCTGGAGCTCCTACGAGCAGTACTTC.

The chain recombines TRBV7-9 with TRBJ1-5; tentative D call: TRBD1 (6 bases). The CDR3 totals 14 residues. V lost 3 bases and J lost 1, with 7 bases in between. Germline CDR1 SEHNR, CDR2 FQNEAQ (reference sequence). In DNA, the CDR3 is TGTGCCAGCAGCTTTCAGGGGAGCAATCAGCCCCAGCATTTT. It encodes CASSFQGSNQPQHF.

For the CDR3, the DNA is TGTGCCAGCAGCTCAATGGGACTAGCGGGCCCCCAGTATTTT. Its translation is CASSSMGLAGPQYF. The J gene is TRBJ2-3, the V gene TRBV7-2; 12 nucleotides line up with TRBD2. Germline V gene data show CDR1 as SGHTA and CDR2 as FQGNSA. V trimming: 4 bases; J trimming: 12 bases; junction bases outside the gene matches: 8. This CDR3 region has 14 residues. The full variable domain, rest sourced from reference TRBV7-2 and TRBJ2-3, is GAGVSQSPSNKVTEKGKDVELRCDPISGHTALYWYRQSLGQGLEFLIYFQGNSAPDKSGLPSDRFSAERTGGSVSTLTIQRTQQEDSAVYLCASSSMGLAGPQYFGPGTRLTVL.

J is TRBJ1-5 and V is TRBV5-4, with a possible D match to TRBD1 (6 bases). V was shortened by 5 bases and J by 3 bases, with 9 bases between the two germline ends. The germline V gene has CDR1 SGHNT and CDR2 YYREEE (reference sequence). The CDR3 spans 13 residues. This CDR3 reads CASRQGPNQPQHF. The CDR3 nucleotides are TGTGCCAGCAGGCAGGGGCCCAATCAGCCCCAGCATTTT.

The gene calls are TRBV7-2 and TRBJ1-1; D gene uncertain. V was clipped by 5 bases and J by 1 base, with 11 bases between them. The CDR3 contains 14 residues. Germline V gives CDR1 SGHTA, CDR2 FQGNSA. In DNA, the CDR3 is TGTGCCAGCAGCCTACGGACGGGGAACACTGAAGCTTTCTTT. This encodes CASSLRTGNTEAFF.

This chain connects TRBV6-5 to TRBJ1-4; 8 bases align to TRBD1. The CDR3 sequence is 14 residues long. Per germline, CDR1 MNHEY and CDR2 SVGAGI. Trimming took 7 bases from V and 7 from J; bases not matched to a gene: 8. DNA for the CDR3: TGTGCCAGCACCTCCGGGACAGGTCGTGAAAAACTGTTTTTT. Translating it yields CASTSGTGREKLFF.

V is TRBV7-2 and J is TRBJ1-5; D unclear. CDR1 and CDR2 from the germline V gene are SGHTA and FQGNSA. CDR3 length: 17 amino acids. V was pared by 4 bases and J by 0 bases, with 16 bases between. The CDR3 here is CASSWVRNSYSNQPQHF. CDR3 DNA: TGTGCCAGCAGCTGGGTCCGGAACAGCTATAGCAATCAGCCCCAGCATTTT. Supplemented by reference TRBV7-2 and TRBJ1-5, the full variable domain reads GAGVSQSPSNKVTEKGKDVELRCDPISGHTALYWYRQSLGQGLEFLIYFQGNSAPDKSGLPSDRFSAERTGGSVSTLTIQRTQQEDSAVYLCASSWVRNSYSNQPQHFGDGTRLSIL.

In DNA, the CDR3 is TGCAGCGTTGCTGGAGACCATGGCTACACCTTC. As protein: CSVAGDHGYTF. The V call is TRBV29-1, the J call TRBJ1-2; D is unclear. The V gene lost 4 bases and the J gene lost 6 bases, with 9 bases spanning the gap. The CDR3 loop spans 11 amino acids. The V gene's germline CDR1 is SQVTM and CDR2 ANQGSEA.

The chain has TRBV5-8 and TRBJ1-5, with a possible D match to TRBD1 (5 bases). From germline, CDR1 is SGHTS and CDR2 YDEGEE. CDR3 length equals 15 residues. V lost 3 bases, J lost 7 bases, and 17 bases lay in between. In nucleotides, the CDR3 is TGTGCCAGCAGCTCCACCCAAGCTGGGGCGCAGCCCCAGCATTTT. Protein sequence: CASSSTQAGAQPQHF.